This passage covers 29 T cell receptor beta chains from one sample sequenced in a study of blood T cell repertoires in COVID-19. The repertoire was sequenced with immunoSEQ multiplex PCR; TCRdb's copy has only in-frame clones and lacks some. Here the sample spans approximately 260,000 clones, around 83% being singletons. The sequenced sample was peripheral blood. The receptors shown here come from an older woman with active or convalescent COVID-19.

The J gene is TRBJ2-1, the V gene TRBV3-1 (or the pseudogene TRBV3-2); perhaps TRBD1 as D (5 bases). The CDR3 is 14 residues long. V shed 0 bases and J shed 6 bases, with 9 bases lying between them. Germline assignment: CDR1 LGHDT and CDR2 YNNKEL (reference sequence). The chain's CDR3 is CASSQDHRGNEQFF. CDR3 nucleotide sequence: TGTGCCAGCAGCCAAGATCATAGGGGCAATGAGCAGTTCTTC.

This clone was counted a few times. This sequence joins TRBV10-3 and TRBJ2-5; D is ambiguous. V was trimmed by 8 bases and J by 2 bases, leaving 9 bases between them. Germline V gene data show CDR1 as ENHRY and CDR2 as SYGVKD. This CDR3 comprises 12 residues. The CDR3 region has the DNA TGTGCCATCGGGCGATCACAAGAGACCCAGTACTTC. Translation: CAIGRSQETQYF.

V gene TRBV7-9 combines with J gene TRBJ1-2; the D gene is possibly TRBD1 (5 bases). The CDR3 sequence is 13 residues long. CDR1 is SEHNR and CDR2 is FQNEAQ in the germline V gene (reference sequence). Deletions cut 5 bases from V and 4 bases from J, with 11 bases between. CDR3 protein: CASSITQGYGYTF. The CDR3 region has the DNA TGTGCCAGCAGCATAACTCAGGGCTATGGCTACACCTTC.

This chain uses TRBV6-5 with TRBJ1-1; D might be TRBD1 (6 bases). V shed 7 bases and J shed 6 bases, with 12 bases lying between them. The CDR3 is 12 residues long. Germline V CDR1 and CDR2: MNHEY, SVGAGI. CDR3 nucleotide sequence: TGTGCCAGCACTTCAGGGGTTGCTGAAGCTTTCTTT. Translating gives CASTSGVAEAFF.

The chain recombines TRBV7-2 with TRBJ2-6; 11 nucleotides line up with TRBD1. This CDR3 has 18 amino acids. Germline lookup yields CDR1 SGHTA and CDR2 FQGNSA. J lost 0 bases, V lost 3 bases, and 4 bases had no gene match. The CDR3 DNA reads TGTGCCAGCAGCTTCGGACAGGGGGCATCCTCTGGGGCCAACGTCCTGACTTTC. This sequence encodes CASSFGQGASSGANVLTF.

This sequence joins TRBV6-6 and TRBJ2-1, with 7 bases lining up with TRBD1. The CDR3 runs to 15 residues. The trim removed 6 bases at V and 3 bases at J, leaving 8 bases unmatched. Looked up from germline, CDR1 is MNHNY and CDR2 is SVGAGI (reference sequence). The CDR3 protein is CASSKRDSNYNEQFF. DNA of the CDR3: TGTGCCAGCAGCAAAAGGGACAGCAACTACAATGAGCAGTTCTTC.

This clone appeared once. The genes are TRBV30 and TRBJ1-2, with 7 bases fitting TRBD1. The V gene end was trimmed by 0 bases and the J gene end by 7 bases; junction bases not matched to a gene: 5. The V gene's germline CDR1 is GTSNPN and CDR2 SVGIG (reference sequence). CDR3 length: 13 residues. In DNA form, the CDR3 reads TGTGCCTGGAGTGTCCAGGGGGAAGGTGGCTACACCTTC. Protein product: CAWSVQGEGGYTF.

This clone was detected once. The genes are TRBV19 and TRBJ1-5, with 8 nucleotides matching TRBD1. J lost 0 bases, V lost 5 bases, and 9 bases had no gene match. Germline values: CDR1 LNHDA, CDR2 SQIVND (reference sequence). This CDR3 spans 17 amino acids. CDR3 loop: CASSRGQGPISNQPQHF. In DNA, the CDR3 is TGTGCCAGTAGTCGTGGACAGGGCCCAATTAGCAATCAGCCCCAGCATTTT. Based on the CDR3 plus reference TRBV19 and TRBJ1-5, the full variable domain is DGGITQSPKYLFRKEGQNVTLSCEQNLNHDAMYWYRQDPGQGLRLIYYSQIVNDFQKGDIAEGYSVSREKKESFPLTVTSAQKNPTAFYLCASSRGQGPISNQPQHFGDGTRLSIL.

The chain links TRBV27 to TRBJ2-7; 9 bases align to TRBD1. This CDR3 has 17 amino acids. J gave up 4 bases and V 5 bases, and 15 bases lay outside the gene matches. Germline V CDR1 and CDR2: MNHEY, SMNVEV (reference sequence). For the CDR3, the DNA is TGTGCCAGCAGTCCCAGGACAGGGGACGCGAAGTGGTACGAGCAGTACTTC. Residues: CASSPRTGDAKWYEQYF.

The CDR3 DNA reads TGTGCCAGCAGTTTAGGTATAGTCGTAAACACCATATATTTT. Amino acid sequence: CASSLGIVVNTIYF. The chain recombines TRBV27 with TRBJ1-3; D unresolved. The CDR3 loop spans 14 amino acids. Germline V gives CDR1 MNHEY, CDR2 SMNVEV (reference sequence). Trimming took 2 bases from V and 6 from J, leaving 11 bases between them.

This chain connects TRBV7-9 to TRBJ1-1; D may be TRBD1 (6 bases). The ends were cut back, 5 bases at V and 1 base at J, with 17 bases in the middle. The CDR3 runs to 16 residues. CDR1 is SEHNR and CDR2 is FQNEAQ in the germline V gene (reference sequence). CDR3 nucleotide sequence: TGTGCCAGCAGCCCAATCAGGGGTGATTCGAACACTGAAGCTTTCTTT. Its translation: CASSPIRGDSNTEAFF. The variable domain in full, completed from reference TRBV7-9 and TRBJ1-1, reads DTGVSQNPRHKITKRGQNVTFRCDPISEHNRLYWYRQTLGQGPEFLTYFQNEAQLEKSRLLSDRFSAERPKGSFSTLEIQRTEQGDSAMYLCASSPIRGDSNTEAFFGQGTRLTVV.

CDR3 region: CASSPTGTDYGYTF. The CDR3 region has the DNA TGTGCCAGCAGCCCTACCGGGACAGACTATGGCTACACCTTC. The rearrangement joins TRBV5-6 to TRBJ1-2; 7 positions agree with TRBD1. Germline assignment: CDR1 SGHDT and CDR2 YYEEEE. This CDR3 is 14 amino acids long. The J segment lost 3 bases and the V segment lost 4 bases, leaving 6 bases of the junction unmatched.

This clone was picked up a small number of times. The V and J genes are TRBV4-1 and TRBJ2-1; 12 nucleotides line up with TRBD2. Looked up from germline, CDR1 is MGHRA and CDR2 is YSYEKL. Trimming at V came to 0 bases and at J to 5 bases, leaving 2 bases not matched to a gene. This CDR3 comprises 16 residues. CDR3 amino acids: CASSQELAGGNNEQFF. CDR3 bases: TGCGCCAGCAGCCAAGAACTAGCGGGGGGAAACAATGAGCAGTTCTTC.

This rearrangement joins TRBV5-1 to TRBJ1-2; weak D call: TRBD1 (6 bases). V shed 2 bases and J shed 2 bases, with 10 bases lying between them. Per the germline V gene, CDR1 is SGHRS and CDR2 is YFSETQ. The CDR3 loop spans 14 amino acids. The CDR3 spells CASSFPGVNYGYTF. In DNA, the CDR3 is TGCGCCAGCAGCTTCCCAGGGGTCAACTATGGCTACACCTTC.

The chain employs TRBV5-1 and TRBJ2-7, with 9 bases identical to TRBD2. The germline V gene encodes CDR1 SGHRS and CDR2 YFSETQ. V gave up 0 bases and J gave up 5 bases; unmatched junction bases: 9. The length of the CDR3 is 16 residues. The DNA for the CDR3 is TGCGCCAGCAGCTTGGGGGGCGGGGGGGGCGTAAACGAGCAGTACTTC. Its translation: CASSLGGGGGVNEQYF.

The CDR3 coding sequence is TGCGCCAACTGGGAAACTAGGACAGGGGAGGGTGGCTACACCTTC. This gives the protein CANWETRTGEGGYTF. V usage is TRBV23-1 and J usage is TRBJ1-2, with 9 positions matching TRBD1. TRBV23-1 is assigned to the ORF class and has an uncertain function. The CDR3 totals 15 residues. The J segment lost 7 bases and the V segment lost 10 bases, leaving 16 bases of the junction unmatched.

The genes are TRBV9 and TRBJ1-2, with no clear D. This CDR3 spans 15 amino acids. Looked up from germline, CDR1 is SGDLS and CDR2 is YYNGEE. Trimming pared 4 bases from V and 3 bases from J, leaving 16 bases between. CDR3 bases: TGTGCCAGCAGCCACGACGGGAAGCGTGACTATGGCTACACCTTC. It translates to CASSHDGKRDYGYTF.

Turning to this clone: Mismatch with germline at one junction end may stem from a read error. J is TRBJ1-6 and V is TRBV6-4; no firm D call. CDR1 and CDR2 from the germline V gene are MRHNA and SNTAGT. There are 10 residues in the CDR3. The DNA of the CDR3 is TGTGCCAGCAGTGAGGAGGCCCGGGATTTT. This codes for CASSEEARDF.

The CDR3 coding sequence is TGCGCCAGCAGCTTGGCCCCAGGGTCGAACACTGAAGCTTTCTTT. It specifies CASSLAPGSNTEAFF. The J gene is TRBJ1-1, the V gene TRBV5-1; D perhaps matches TRBD1 (5 bases). V lost 0 bases, J lost 1 base, and 10 bases lay in between. This CDR3 comprises 15 residues. The germline V gene encodes CDR1 SGHRS and CDR2 YFSETQ.

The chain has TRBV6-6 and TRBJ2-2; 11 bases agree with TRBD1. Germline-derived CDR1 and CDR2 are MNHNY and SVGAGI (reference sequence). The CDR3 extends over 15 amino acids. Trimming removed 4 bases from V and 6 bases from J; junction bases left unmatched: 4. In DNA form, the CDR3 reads TGTGCCAGCAGTTCCACGGGACAGGGGGCCGGGGAGCTGTTTTTT. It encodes CASSSTGQGAGELFF.

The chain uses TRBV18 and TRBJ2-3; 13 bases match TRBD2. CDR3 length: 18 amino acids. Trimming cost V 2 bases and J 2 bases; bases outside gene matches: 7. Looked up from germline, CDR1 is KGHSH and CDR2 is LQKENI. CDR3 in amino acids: CASSPRELAGGNTDTQYF. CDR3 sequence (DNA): TGTGCCAGCTCACCAAGGGAACTAGCGGGGGGGAACACAGATACGCAGTATTTT.

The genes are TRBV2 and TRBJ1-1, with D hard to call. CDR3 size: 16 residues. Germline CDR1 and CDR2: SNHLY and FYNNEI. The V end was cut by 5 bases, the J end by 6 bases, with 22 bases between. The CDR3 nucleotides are TGTGCCAGCAGTCTTGGCGGCAGCCTGTTCGACGCTGAAGCTTTCTTT. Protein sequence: CASSLGGSLFDAEAFF. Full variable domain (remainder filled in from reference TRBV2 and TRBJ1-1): EPEVTQTPSHQVTQMGQEVILRCVPISNHLYFYWYRQILGQKVEFLVSFYNNEISEKSEIFDDQFSVERPDGSNFTLKIRSTKLEDSAMYFCASSLGGSLFDAEAFFGQGTRLTVV.

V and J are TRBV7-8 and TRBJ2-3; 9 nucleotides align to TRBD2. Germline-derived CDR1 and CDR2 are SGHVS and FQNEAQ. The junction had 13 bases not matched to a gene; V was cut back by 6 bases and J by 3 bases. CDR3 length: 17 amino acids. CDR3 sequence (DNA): TGTGCCAGCAGTAACCGCCCTGTCAGCGGGGGGACAGATACGCAGTATTTT. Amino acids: CASSNRPVSGGTDTQYF. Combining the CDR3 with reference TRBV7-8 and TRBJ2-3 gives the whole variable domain GAGVSQSPRYKVAKRGQDVALRCDPISGHVSLFWYQQALGQGPEFLTYFQNEAQLDKSGLPSDRFFAERPEGSVSTLKIQRTQQEDSAVYLCASSNRPVSGGTDTQYFGPGTRLTVL.

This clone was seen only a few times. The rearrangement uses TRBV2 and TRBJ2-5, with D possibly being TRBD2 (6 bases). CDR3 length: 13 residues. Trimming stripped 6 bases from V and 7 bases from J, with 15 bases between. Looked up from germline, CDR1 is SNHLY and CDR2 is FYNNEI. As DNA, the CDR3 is TGTGCCAGCAGGGAGGGCCAAGTAGTGACCCAGTACTTC. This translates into CASREGQVVTQYF.

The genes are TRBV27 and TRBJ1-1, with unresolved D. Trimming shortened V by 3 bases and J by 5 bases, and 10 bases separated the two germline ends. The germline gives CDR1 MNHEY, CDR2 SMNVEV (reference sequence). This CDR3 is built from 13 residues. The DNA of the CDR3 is TGTGCCAGCAGTTTGGGGTGGAGGACTGAAGCTTTCTTT. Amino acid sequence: CASSLGWRTEAFF.

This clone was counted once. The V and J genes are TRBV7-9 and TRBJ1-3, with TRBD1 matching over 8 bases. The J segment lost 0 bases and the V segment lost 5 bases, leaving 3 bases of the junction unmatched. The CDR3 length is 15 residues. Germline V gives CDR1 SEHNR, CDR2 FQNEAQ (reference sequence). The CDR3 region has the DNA TGTGCCAGCAGCCTCGGGACAGGCTCTGGAAACACCATATATTTT. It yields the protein CASSLGTGSGNTIYF. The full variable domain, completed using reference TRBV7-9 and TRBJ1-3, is DTGVSQNPRHKITKRGQNVTFRCDPISEHNRLYWYRQTLGQGPEFLTYFQNEAQLEKSRLLSDRFSAERPKGSFSTLEIQRTEQGDSAMYLCASSLGTGSGNTIYFGEGSWLTVV.

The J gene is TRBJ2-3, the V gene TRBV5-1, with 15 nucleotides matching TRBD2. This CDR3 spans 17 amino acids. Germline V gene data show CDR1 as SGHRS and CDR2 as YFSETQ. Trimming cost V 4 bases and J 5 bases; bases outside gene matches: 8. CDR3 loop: CASSRTSGGAVGDTQYF. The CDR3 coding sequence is TGCGCCAGCAGCAGGACTAGCGGGGGGGCAGTAGGAGATACGCAGTATTTT.

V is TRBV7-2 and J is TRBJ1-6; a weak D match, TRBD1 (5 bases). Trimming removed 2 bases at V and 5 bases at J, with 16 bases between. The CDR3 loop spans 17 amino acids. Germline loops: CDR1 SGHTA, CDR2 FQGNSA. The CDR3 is CASSLRGDPLHNSPLHF. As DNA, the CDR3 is TGTGCCAGCAGCTTACGGGGGGACCCTCTGCATAATTCACCCCTCCACTTT.

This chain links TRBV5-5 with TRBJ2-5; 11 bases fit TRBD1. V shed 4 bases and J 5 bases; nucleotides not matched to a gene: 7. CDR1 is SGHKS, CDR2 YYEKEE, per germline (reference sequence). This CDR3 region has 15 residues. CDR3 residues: CASSHGQGAVETQYF. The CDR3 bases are TGTGCCAGCAGCCACGGACAGGGGGCCGTTGAGACCCAGTACTTC.